The clone carrying this T cell receptor beta chain was counted a few times. Its target is not known. In the library, individual cDNA molecules carried attached unique molecular identifiers. TCRdb analysed the 5' RACE reads with MiXCR anew, one entry per CDR3 protein. The sample contains approximately 71,000 distinct CDR3 sequences, approximately 11% of which appear only once. The sample belongs to a study of early T cells in non-severe SARS-CoV-2 infection. Background on the study: Unpaired chains resulted from sequencing bulk RNA of unsorted whole blood. General study results and limits: VDJdb matching skewed toward anti-spike CD8 responses, missing private and CD4 specificities.

Trimming shortened V by 0 bases and J by 7 bases, and 13 bases separated the two germline ends. CDR1 and CDR2 (germline): SGHDT, YYEEEE. The CDR3 length is 14 residues. The chain recombines TRBV5-6 with TRBJ1-1; D is ambiguous. This TCR derives from an adult who was a healthcare worker with PCR-confirmed SARS-CoV-2 infection or an uninfected control (not recorded which). The sample taken for sequencing was whole blood. In DNA form, the CDR3 reads TGTGCCAGCAGCTTGGCGGACCCGGGCAGTGAAGCTTTCTTT. It encodes CASSLADPGSEAFF.